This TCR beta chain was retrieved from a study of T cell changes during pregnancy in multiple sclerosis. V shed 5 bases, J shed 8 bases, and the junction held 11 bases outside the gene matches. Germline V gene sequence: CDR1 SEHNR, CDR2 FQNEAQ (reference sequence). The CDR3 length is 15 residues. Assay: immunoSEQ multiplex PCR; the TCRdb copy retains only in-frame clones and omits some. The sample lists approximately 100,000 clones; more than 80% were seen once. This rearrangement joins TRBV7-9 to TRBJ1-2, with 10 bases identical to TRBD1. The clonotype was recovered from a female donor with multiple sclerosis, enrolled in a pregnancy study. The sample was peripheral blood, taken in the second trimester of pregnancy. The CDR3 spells CASSRTGQGIRGYTF. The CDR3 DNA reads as TGTGCCAGCAGCCGGACGGGACAGGGGATTAGGGGCTACACCTTC.